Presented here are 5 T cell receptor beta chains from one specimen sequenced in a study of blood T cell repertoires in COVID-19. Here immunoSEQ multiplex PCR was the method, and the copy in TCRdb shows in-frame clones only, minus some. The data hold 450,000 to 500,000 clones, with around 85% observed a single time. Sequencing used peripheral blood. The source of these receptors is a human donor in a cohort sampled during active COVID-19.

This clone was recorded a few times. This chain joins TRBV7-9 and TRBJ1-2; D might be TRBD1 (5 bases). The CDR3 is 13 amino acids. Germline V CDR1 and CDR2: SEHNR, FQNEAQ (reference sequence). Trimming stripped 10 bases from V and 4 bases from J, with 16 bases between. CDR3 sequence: CATTPGGIYGYTF. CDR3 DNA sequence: TGTGCCACCACCCCCGGGGGGATCTATGGCTACACCTTC.

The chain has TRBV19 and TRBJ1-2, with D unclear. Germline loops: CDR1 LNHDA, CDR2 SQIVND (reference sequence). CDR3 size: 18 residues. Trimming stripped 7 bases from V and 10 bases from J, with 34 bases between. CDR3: CASMKGQEELWTKRDYTF. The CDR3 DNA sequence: TGTGCCAGTATGAAAGGGCAGGAAGAACTATGGACTAAGAGGGACTACACCTTC.

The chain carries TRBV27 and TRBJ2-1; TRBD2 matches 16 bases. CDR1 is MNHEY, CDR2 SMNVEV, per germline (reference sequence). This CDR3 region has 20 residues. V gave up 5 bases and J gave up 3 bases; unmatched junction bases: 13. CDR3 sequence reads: CASSTQSGTSGRALYNEQFF. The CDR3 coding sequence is TGTGCCAGCAGTACTCAGTCCGGGACTAGCGGGAGGGCCCTCTACAATGAGCAGTTCTTC.

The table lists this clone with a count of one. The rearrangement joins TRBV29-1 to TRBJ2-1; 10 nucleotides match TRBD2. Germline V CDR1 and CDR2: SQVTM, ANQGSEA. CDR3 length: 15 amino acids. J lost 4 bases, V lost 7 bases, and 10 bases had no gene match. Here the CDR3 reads CSAGAGLATYNEQFF. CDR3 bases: TGCAGCGCTGGGGCGGGACTAGCGACTTACAATGAGCAGTTCTTC.

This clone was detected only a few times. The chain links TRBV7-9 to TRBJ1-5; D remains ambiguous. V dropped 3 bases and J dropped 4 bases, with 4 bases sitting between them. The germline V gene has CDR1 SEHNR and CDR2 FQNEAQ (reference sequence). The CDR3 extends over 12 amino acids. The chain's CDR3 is CASSFSNQPQHF. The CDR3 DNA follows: TGTGCCAGCAGCTTCAGTAATCAGCCCCAGCATTTT.